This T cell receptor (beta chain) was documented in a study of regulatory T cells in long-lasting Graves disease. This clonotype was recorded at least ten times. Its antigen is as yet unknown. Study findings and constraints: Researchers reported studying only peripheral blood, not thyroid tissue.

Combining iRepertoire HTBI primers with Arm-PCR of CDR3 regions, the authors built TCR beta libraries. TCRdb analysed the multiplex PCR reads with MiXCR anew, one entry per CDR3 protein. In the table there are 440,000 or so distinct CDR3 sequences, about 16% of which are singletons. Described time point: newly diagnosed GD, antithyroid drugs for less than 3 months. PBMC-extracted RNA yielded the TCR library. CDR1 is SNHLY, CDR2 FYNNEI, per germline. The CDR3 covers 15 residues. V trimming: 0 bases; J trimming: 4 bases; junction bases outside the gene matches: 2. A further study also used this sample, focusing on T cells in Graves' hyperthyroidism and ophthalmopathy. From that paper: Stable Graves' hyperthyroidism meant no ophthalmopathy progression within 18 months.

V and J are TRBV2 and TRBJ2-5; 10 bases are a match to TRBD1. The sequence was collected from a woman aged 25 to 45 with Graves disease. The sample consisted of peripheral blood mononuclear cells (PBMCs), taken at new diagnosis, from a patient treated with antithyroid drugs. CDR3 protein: CASSEARTGGETQYF. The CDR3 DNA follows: TGTGCCAGCAGTGAAGCTCGGACAGGGGGAGAGACCCAGTACTTC.